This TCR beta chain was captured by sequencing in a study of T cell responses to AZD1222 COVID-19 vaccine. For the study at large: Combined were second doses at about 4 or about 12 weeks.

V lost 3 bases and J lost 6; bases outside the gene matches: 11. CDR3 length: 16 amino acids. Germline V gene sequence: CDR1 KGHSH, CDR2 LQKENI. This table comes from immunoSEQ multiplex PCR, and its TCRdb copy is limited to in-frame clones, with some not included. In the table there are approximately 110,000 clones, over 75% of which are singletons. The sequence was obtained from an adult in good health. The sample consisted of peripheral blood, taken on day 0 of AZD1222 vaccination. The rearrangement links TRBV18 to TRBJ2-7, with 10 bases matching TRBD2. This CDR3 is CASSPERGGRFLEQYF. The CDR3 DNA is TGTGCCAGCTCACCGGAGCGGGGGGGCAGATTTCTCGAGCAGTACTTC. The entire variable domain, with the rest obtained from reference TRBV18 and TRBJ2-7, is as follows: NAGVMQNPRHLVRRRGQEARLRCSPMKGHSHVYWYRQLPEEGLKFMVYLQKENIIDESGMPKERFSAEFPKEGPSILRIQQVVRGDSAAYFCASSPERGGRFLEQYFGPGTRLTVT.